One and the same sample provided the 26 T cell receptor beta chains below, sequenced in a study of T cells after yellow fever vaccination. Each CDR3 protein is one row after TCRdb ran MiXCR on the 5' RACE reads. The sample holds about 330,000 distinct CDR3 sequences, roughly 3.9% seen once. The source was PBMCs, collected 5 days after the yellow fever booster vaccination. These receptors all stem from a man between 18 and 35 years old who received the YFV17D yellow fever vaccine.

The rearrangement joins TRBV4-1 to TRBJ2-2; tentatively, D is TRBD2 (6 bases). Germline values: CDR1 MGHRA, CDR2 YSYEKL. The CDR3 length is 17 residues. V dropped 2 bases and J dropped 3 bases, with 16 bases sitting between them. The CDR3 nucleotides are TGCGCCAGCAGCCAACTTTCCGGAGGGGCCCACACCGGGGAGCTGTTTTTT. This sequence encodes CASSQLSGGAHTGELFF.

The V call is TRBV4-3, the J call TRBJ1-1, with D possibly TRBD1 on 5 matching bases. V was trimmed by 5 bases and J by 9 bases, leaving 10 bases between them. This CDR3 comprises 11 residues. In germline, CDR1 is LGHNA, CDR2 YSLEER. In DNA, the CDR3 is TGCGCCAGCAGCGCCGGGGGTCAAGCTTTCTTT. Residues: CASSAGGQAFF.

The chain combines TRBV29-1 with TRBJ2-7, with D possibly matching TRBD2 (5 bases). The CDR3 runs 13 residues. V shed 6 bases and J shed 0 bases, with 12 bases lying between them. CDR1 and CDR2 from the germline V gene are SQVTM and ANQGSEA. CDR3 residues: CSVREAISYEQYF. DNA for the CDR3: TGCAGCGTCCGGGAAGCGATCTCCTACGAGCAGTACTTC.

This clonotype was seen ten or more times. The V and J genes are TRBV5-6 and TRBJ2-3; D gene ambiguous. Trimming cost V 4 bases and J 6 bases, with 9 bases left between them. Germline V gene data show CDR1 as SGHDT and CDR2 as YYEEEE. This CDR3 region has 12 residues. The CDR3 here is CASSNLWDTQYF. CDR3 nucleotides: TGTGCCAGCAGCAATCTTTGGGATACGCAGTATTTT.

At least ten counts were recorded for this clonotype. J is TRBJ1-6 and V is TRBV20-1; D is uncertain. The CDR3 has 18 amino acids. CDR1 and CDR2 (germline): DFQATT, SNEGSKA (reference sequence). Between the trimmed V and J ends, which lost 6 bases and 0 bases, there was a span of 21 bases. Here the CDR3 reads CSATNPRAASSYNSPLHF. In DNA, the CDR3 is TGCAGTGCGACTAACCCTCGGGCCGCGAGCTCCTATAATTCACCCCTCCACTTT.

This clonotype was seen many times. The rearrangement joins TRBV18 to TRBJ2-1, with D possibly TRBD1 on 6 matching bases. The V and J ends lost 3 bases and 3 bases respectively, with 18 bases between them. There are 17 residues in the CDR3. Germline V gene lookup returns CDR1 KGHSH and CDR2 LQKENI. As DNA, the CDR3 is TGTGCCAGCTCACCGAGGACAGAGGGGTTCATCTACAATGAGCAGTTCTTC. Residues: CASSPRTEGFIYNEQFF. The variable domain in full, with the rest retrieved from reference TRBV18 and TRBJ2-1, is NAGVMQNPRHLVRRRGQEARLRCSPMKGHSHVYWYRQLPEEGLKFMVYLQKENIIDESGMPKERFSAEFPKEGPSILRIQQVVRGDSAAYFCASSPRTEGFIYNEQFFGPGTRLTVL.

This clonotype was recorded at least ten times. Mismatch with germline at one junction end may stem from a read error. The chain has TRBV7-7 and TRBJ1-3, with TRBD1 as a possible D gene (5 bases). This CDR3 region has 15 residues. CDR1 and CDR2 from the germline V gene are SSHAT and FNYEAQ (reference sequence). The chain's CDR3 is CASSTRGASRNTIYF. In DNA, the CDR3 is TGTGCTAGCAGCACCCGCGGGGCGTCTAGAAACACCATATATTTT.

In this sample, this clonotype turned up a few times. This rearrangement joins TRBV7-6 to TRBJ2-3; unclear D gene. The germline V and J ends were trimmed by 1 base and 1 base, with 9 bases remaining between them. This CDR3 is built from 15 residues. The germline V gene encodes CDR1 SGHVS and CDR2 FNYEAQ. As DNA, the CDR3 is TGTGCCAGCAGCTTAGTAGGGATCCGCACAGATACGCAGTATTTT. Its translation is CASSLVGIRTDTQYF.

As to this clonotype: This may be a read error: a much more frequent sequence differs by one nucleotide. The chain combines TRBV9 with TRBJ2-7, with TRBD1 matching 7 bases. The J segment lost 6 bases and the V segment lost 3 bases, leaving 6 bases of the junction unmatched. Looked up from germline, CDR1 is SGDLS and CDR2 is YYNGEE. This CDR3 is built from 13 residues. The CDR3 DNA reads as TGTGCCAGCAGCGCCGGGACAGCGCGCGAGCAGTACTTC. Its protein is CASSAGTAREQYF. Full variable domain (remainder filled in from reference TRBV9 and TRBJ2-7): DSGVTQTPKHLITATGQRVTLRCSPRSGDLSVYWYQQSLDQGLQFLIQYYNGEERAKGNILERFSAQQFPDLHSELNLSSLELGDSALYFCASSAGTAREQYFGPGTRLTVT.

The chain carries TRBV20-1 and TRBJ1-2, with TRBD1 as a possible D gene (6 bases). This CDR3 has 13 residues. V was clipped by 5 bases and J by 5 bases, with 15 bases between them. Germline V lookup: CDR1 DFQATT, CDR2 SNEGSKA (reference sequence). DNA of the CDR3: TGCAGTGCTCCCAGGGGAAGGGTTTATGGCTACACCTTC. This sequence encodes CSAPRGRVYGYTF.

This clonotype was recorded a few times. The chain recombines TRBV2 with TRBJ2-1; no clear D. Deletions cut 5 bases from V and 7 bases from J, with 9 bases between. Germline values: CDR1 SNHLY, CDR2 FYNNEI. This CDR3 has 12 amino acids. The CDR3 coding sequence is TGTGCCAGCAGTTTTTCCGGTAATGAGCAGTTCTTC. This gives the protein CASSFSGNEQFF. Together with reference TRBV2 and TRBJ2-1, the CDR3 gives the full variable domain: EPEVTQTPSHQVTQMGQEVILRCVPISNHLYFYWYRQILGQKVEFLVSFYNNEISEKSEIFDDQFSVERPDGSNFTLKIRSTKLEDSAMYFCASSFSGNEQFFGPGTRLTVL.

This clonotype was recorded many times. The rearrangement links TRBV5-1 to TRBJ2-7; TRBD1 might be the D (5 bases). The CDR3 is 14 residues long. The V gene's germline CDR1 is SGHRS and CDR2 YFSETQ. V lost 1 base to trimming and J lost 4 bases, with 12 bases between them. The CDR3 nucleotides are TGCGCCAGCAGCTTGACCGGACACCATTACGAGCAGTACGTC. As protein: CASSLTGHHYEQYV.

The CDR3: CASSLGTSNTDTQYF. The DNA for the CDR3 is TGTGCCAGCAGCCTCGGGACTTCCAACACAGATACGCAGTATTTT. The rearrangement uses TRBV7-3 and TRBJ2-3, with D possibly being TRBD2 (6 bases). The V gene lost 5 bases and the J gene lost 2 bases, with 14 bases spanning the gap. The CDR3 has 15 residues. Germline V gene lookup returns CDR1 SGHTA and CDR2 FQGTGA. Combining the CDR3 with reference TRBV7-3 and TRBJ2-3 gives the whole variable domain GAGVSQTPSNKVTEKGKYVELRCDPISGHTALYWYRQSLGQGPEFLIYFQGTGAADDSGLPNDRFFAVRPEGSVSTLKIQRTERGDSAVYLCASSLGTSNTDTQYFGPGTRLTVL.

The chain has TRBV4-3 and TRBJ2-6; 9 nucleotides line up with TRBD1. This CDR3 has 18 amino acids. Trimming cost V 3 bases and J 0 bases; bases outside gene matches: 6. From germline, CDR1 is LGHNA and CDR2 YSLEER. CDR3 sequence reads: CASSQDRGFGSGANVLTF. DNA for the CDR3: TGCGCCAGCAGCCAGGACAGGGGTTTTGGCTCTGGGGCCAACGTCCTGACTTTC.

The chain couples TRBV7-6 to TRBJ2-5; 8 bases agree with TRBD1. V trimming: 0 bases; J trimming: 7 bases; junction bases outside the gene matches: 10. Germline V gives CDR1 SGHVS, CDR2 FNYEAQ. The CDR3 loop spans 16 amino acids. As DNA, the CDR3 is TGTGCCAGCAGCTTAGCTGGGCAGGGGGCTGTTGGGACCCAGTACTTC. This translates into CASSLAGQGAVGTQYF.

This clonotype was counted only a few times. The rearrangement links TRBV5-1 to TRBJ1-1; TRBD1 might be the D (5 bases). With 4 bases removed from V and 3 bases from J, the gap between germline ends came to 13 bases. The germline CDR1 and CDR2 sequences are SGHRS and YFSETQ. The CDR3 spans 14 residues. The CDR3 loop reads CASSEQGLHTEAFF. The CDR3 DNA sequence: TGCGCCAGCAGCGAGCAGGGATTGCACACTGAAGCTTTCTTT.

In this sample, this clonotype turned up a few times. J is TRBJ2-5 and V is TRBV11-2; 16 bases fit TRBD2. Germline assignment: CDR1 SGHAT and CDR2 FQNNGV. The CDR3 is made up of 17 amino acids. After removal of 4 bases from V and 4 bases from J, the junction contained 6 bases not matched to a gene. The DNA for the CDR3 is TGTGCCAGCAGCTCGGGACTAGCGGGGGGGCGACGAGAGACCCAGTACTTC. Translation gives CASSSGLAGGRRETQYF.

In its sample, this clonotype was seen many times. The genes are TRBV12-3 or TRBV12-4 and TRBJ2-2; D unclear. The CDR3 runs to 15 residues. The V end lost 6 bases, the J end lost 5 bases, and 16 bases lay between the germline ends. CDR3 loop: CASSPPPGETGELFF. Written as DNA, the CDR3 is TGTGCCAGCAGCCCGCCCCCAGGAGAAACCGGGGAGCTGTTTTTT.

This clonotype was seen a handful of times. The CDR3 sequence: CASSRPGSPYTEAFF. The CDR3 DNA follows: TGTGCCAGCAGCCGGCCCGGGAGTCCGTACACTGAAGCTTTCTTT. The V gene is TRBV14, the J gene TRBJ1-1; no reliable D call. With 4 bases removed from V and 3 bases from J, the gap between germline ends came to 15 bases. Per germline, CDR1 SGHDN and CDR2 FVKESK. The CDR3 sequence is 15 residues long.

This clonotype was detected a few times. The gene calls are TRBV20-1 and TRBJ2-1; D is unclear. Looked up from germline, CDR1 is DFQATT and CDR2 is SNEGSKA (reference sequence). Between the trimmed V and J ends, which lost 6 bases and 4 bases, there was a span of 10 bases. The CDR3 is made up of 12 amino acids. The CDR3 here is CSARTFYNEQFF. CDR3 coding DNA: TGCAGTGCGAGGACCTTTTACAATGAGCAGTTCTTC.

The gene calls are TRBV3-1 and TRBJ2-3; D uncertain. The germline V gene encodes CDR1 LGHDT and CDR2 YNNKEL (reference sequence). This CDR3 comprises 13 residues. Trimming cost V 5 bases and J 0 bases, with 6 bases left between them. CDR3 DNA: TGTGCCAGCAGCGAGCCCAGCACAGATACGCAGTATTTT. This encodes CASSEPSTDTQYF.

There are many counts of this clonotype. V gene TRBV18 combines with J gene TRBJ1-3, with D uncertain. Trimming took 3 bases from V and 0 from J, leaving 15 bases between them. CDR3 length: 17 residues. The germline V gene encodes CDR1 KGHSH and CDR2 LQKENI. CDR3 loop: CASSPSQGRTSGNTIYF. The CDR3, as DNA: TGTGCCAGCTCACCGTCCCAAGGGCGGACCTCTGGAAACACCATATATTTT.

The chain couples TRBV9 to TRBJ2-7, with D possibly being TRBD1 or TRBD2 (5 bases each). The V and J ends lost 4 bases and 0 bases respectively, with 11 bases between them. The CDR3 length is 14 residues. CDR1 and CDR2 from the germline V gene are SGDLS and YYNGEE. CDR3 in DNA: TGTGCCAGCAGCCGTGGGGGAACCTCCTACGAGCAGTACTTC. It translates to CASSRGGTSYEQYF. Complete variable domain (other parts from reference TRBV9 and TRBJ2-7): DSGVTQTPKHLITATGQRVTLRCSPRSGDLSVYWYQQSLDQGLQFLIQYYNGEERAKGNILERFSAQQFPDLHSELNLSSLELGDSALYFCASSRGGTSYEQYFGPGTRLTVT.

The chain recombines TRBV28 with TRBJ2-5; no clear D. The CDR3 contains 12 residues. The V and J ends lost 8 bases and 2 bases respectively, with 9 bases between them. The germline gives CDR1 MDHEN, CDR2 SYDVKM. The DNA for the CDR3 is TGTGCCAGCGAAGGGCAGCAAGAGACCCAGTACTTC. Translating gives CASEGQQETQYF.

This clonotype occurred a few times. For the CDR3, the DNA is TGTGCCAGCACCCCGTGGGCTACCTCCTACAATGAGCAGTTCTTC. Its translation: CASTPWATSYNEQFF. The rearrangement uses TRBV12-3 or TRBV12-4 and TRBJ2-1; no clear D. The CDR3 covers 15 residues. V lost 7 bases and J 0 bases, leaving 13 bases between the germline ends.

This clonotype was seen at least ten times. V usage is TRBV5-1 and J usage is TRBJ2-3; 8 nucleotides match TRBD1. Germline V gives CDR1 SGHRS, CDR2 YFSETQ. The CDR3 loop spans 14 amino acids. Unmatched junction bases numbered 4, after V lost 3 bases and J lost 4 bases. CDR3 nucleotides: TGCGCCAGCAGCTCGGCAGGGGGCGCAGATACGCAGTATTTT. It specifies CASSSAGGADTQYF.